This T cell receptor (beta chain) was recovered during a study of CD8 T cells in ankylosing spondylitis. In its sample, this clonotype was seen many times. Its antigen is as yet unknown. Regarding the study as a whole: Disease-linked clones had a CD8+ phenotype and relatively low frequency in peripheral blood. There was a TCR beta motif, made of several highly homologous variants, that appeared characteristic of ankylosing spondylitis blood. Clones linked to disease were reported to show significant enrichment in matched ankylosing spondylitis synovial fluid. Earlier work had already found some motif variants in reactive arthritis synovial fluid and blood.

Via MiXCR, TCRdb re-called the 5' RACE reads, giving one row per CDR3 protein. The sample gives some 87,000 distinct CDR3 sequences, around 10% of which show up once; under 6% is in the top ten. V trimming: 7 bases; J trimming: 5 bases; junction bases outside the gene matches: 10. The CDR3 has 15 amino acids. Germline-derived CDR1 and CDR2 are MDHEN and SYDVKM. This TCR was recovered from a male donor with ankylosing spondylitis or in good health (not recorded which). The sequenced sample consisted of blood, either unsorted or a sorted T cell fraction (not recorded which). The gene calls are TRBV28 and TRBJ2-5, with 10 bases identical to TRBD1. CDR3: CASTTDRGWIETQYF. As DNA, the CDR3 is TGTGCCAGCACGACGGACAGGGGGTGGATTGAGACCCAGTACTTC.